This TCR beta chain was identified during a study of response to subunit inactivated influenza vaccine. General observations from the study: Authors proposed each seasonal influenza vaccination draws in few new T cells.

This clonotype was observed a few times. Antigen unknown. This CDR3 spans 15 amino acids. Germline CDR1 reads SGHTA; CDR2 reads FQGNSA. The V gene lost 5 bases and the J gene lost 3 bases, with 11 bases spanning the gap. One entry per CDR3 protein, called by TCRdb with MiXCR from the RT-PCR reads. This table holds approximately 500,000 distinct CDR3 sequences, 14% found once. This sequence originates from a man aged 50-59 years who received an inactivated influenza vaccine. The sequenced sample was PBMCs from blood, obtained 11 to 12 days after vaccination. The V gene is TRBV7-2, the J gene TRBJ1-6; the D is unclear. As DNA, the CDR3 is TGTGCCAGCAGCCTAGGCCCGCTCTATAATTCACCCCTCCACTTT. Encoded protein: CASSLGPLYNSPLHF. Based on the CDR3 plus reference TRBV7-2 and TRBJ1-6, the full variable domain is GAGVSQSPSNKVTEKGKDVELRCDPISGHTALYWYRQSLGQGLEFLIYFQGNSAPDKSGLPSDRFSAERTGGSVSTLTIQRTQQEDSAVYLCASSLGPLYNSPLHFGNGTRLTVT.